One and the same sample provided the 7 T cell receptor beta chains below, sequenced in a study of radiation and T cells in renal cell carcinoma. Repertoires were generated with immunoSEQ multiplex PCR, while TCRdb's copy carries only in-frame clones and drops some. The data hold 85,000 to 100,000 clones, with 75% to 90% observed a single time. Indicated time point: baseline pretreatment blood. Documented treatment: 15 Gy SBRT to primary tumor, nephrectomy 4 weeks later. The sequencing here drew on blood, taken from a patient whose treatment included radiotherapy and nephrectomy. The receptor source for this set is a man aged 50-59 years with renal cell carcinoma.

CDR3 coding DNA: TGTGCCACCAGCAGAGGATTCGGGTCTAGCTCTGGAAACACCATATATTTT. It codes for CATSRGFGSSSGNTIYF. The rearrangement links TRBV15 to TRBJ1-3; D call uncertain. Germline V gene sequence: CDR1 LNHNV, CDR2 YYDKDF (reference sequence). Between the trimmed V and J ends, which lost 1 base and 0 bases, there was a span of 13 bases. This CDR3 comprises 17 residues.

Only one count was recorded for this clone. The chain carries TRBV4-1 and TRBJ1-2; 7 positions match TRBD1. Germline-derived CDR1 and CDR2 are MGHRA and YSYEKL. This CDR3 comprises 14 residues. V trimming: 1 base; J trimming: 3 bases; junction bases outside the gene matches: 2. The CDR3, as DNA: TGCGCCAGCAGCCAAGGGGACAGTTACTATGGCTACACCTTC. Residues: CASSQGDSYYGYTF.

CDR3 in amino acids: CASSPDLATDTQYF. CDR3 sequence (DNA): TGTGCCAGCAGTCCAGACCTAGCAACAGATACGCAGTATTTT. V gene TRBV28 combines with J gene TRBJ2-3; tentative D call: TRBD2 (5 bases). Germline V gene lookup returns CDR1 MDHEN and CDR2 SYDVKM. V lost 5 bases and J 3 bases, leaving 12 bases between the germline ends. This CDR3 is 14 amino acids long.

This chain connects TRBV18 to TRBJ2-6; the D gene could be TRBD1 or TRBD2 (5 bases each). Trimming left V 1 base short and J 2 bases short, with 12 bases between. CDR1 and CDR2 (germline): KGHSH, LQKENI. The CDR3 runs 17 residues. The CDR3 sequence: CASSPRSGGAGANVLTF. Here the CDR3 DNA reads TGTGCCAGCTCACCACGGAGTGGGGGTGCTGGGGCCAACGTCCTGACTTTC.

The chain links TRBV9 to TRBJ2-6, with D unresolved. Between the trimmed V and J ends, which lost 2 bases and 2 bases, there was a span of 11 bases. Germline V lookup: CDR1 SGDLS, CDR2 YYNGEE. The CDR3 covers 16 residues. The CDR3 DNA follows: TGTGCCAGCAGCGTCCTGTTCGGAGCTGGGGCCAACGTCCTGACTTTC. Residues: CASSVLFGAGANVLTF.

CDR3 region: CASSQGQVPNIQYF. DNA for the CDR3: TGTGCCAGCAGCCAAGGGCAGGTCCCAAACATTCAGTACTTC. V gene TRBV7-3 combines with J gene TRBJ2-4; D remains unclear. V was clipped by 5 bases and J by 6 bases, with 14 bases between them. This CDR3 has 14 amino acids. CDR1 SGHTA and CDR2 FQGTGA come from the germline V gene.

This clone was seen just once. J is TRBJ2-7 and V is TRBV6-5; D might be TRBD1 or TRBD2, each matching 5 bases. V was cut by 5 bases and J by 2 bases, with 16 bases left in between. This CDR3 has 15 residues. Germline CDR1 is MNHEY and CDR2 is SVGAGI. This CDR3 is CASSRTGTPTYEQYF. The CDR3, as DNA: TGTGCCAGCAGTCGAACCGGGACGCCAACCTACGAGCAGTACTTC.